The present TCR beta chain was sequenced within a study of spatial heterogeneity in lung cancer. Time point meaning: sample taken at primary tumor resection. Sequencing was performed on whole RNA extracted from tumor and nontumor lung tissue, or from frozen PBMC, and the material was left unsorted. A unique molecular identifier was carried by every single TCR cDNA molecule. TCRdb ran MiXCR on the 5' RACE reads and lists one entry per CDR3 protein. The sample lists about 13,000 distinct CDR3 sequences; 5.5% to 6% were seen once. This clonotype is classed as medium-sized (0.01 to 0.1%). What it binds is unknown. As an off-target read in a library built for alpha chains, this beta chain has a frequency of little significance. This CDR3 has 11 amino acids. The study's findings and limits: Tumors with more nonsynonymous mutations had more expanded intratumoral alpha and beta TCRs.

The material sequenced was lung tumor tissue, taken at surgery. The TCR originated in a female donor with early-stage non-small cell lung cancer. J is TRBJ2-7 and V is TRBV1; the DNA was not compared with TRBD2, the D call given in the table. TRBV1 is a pseudogene locus. The CDR3 sequence is CTSSQVLASYF. DNA of the CDR3: TGCACCAGCAGCCAAGTGCTAGCGTCGTACTTC.